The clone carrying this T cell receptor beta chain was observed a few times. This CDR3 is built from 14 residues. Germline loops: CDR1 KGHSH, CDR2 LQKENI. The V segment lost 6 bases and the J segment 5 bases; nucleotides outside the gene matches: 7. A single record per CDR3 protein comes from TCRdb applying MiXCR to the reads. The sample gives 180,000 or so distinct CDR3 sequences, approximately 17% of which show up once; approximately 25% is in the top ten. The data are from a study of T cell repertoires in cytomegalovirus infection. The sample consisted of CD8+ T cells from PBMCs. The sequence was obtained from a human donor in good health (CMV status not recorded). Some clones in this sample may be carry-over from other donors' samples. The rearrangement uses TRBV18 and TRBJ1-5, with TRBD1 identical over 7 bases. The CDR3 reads CASSTGQLHQPQHF. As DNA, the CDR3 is TGTGCCAGCTCTACGGGACAGCTTCATCAGCCCCAGCATTTT.